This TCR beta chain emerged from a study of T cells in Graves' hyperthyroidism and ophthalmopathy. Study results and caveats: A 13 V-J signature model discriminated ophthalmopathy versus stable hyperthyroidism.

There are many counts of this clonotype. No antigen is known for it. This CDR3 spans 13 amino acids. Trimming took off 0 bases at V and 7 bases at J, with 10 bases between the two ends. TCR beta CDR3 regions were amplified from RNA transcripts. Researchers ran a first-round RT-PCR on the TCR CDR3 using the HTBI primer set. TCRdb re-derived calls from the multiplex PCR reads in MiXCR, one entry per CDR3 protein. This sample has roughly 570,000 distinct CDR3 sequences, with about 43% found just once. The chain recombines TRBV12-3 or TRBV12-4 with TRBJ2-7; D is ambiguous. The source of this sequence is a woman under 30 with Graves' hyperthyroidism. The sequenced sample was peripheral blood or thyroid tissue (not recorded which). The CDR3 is CASSLAVGREQYF. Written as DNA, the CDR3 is TGTGCCAGCAGTTTAGCGGTGGGTCGTGAGCAGTACTTC.